The sequence of this T cell receptor (beta chain) was determined in a study of blood T cell repertoires in COVID-19. Study-wide background: Researchers got acute and convalescent COVID-19 samples from the United States, Italy and Spain. The analysed material was cDNA or gDNA that came from T cells, B-cell-depleted T cells, or PBMCs.

V lost 3 bases, J lost 6 bases, and 9 bases stayed unmatched. CDR3 size: 15 residues. Germline CDR1 reads MGHRA; CDR2 reads YSYEKL. TCRdb's table, derived via immunoSEQ multiplex PCR, lists solely in-frame clones and lacks some. The sample holds approximately 75,000 clones, more than 75% seen once. V and J are TRBV4-1 and TRBJ2-7; TRBD1 matches 9 bases. The receptor's source is a human donor in a cohort sampled during active COVID-19. Material for sequencing was peripheral blood. This CDR3 reads CASSHPDRGSAEQYF. CDR3 coding DNA: TGCGCCAGCAGCCACCCGGACAGGGGTTCAGCCGAGCAGTACTTC.